This is a list of T cell receptor beta chains from one sample in a study of OX40 agonist ivuxolimab in advanced cancers. TCRdb's copy holds only in-frame clones and misses some; the assay was immunoSEQ multiplex PCR. The sample yields approximately 82,000 clones, around four fifths seen once. The sample was CD4+ or CD8+ T cells sorted from blood, taken in a trial of the OX40 agonist ivuxolimab. These receptors originate from an adult with an advanced solid tumor such as melanoma, head and neck, liver or kidney cancer. The CDR3 runs from the conserved cysteine through the conserved F or W. Each record gives: CDR3 protein, CDR3 DNA, V gene, D gene, clone size, J gene. A D gene is named only where the DNA matches it firmly. Size tells how often a clone was seen (once, few, many) or the class of an expanded clone, and some rows leave it out.

cdr3_aa: CASSADRIAEQFF
cdr3_nt: TGTGCCAGCAGTGCCGACAGGATTGCTGAGCAGTTCTTC
v_call: TRBV6-4
d_call: NA
clone_size: NA
j_call: TRBJ2-1

cdr3_aa: CASRKGTSGGASSYEQYF
cdr3_nt: TGCGCCAGCAGAAAGGGGACTAGCGGGGGGGCCAGTTCCTACGAGCAGTACTTC
v_call: TRBV10-2
d_call: TRBD2
clone_size: once
j_call: TRBJ2-7

cdr3_aa: CASRTGEYEQYF
cdr3_nt: TGTGCCAGCAGGACAGGGGAATACGAGCAGTACTTC
v_call: TRBV27
d_call: TRBD1
clone_size: few
j_call: TRBJ2-7

cdr3_aa: CAWSALGGVGETQYF
cdr3_nt: TGTGCCTGGAGCGCACTCGGGGGGGTAGGGGAGACCCAGTACTTC
v_call: TRBV30
d_call: TRBD2
clone_size: NA
j_call: TRBJ2-5

cdr3_aa: CASSQSGLAFNEQFF
cdr3_nt: TGTGCCAGCAGCCAAAGCGGACTAGCCTTTAATGAGCAGTTCTTC
v_call: TRBV7-3
d_call: TRBD2
clone_size: NA
j_call: TRBJ2-1

cdr3_aa: CSVRRTRNEKLFF
cdr3_nt: TGCAGCGTTCGAAGGACCCGTAATGAAAAACTGTTTTTT
v_call: TRBV29-1
d_call: NA
clone_size: once
j_call: TRBJ1-4

cdr3_aa: CAWRGGPQGQYF
cdr3_nt: TGTGCCTGGAGGGGAGGCCCGCAGGGGCAGTATTTT
v_call: TRBV30
d_call: NA
clone_size: NA
j_call: TRBJ2-3

cdr3_aa: CASSARLNPNPETQYF
cdr3_nt: TGTGCCAGCAGCGCCCGACTAAACCCGAACCCAGAGACCCAGTACTTC
v_call: TRBV21-1
d_call: NA
clone_size: NA
j_call: TRBJ2-5

cdr3_aa: CAISEAVVGLAEAFF
cdr3_nt: TGTGCCATCAGTGAGGCCGTGGTTGGCCTCGCTGAAGCTTTCTTT
v_call: TRBV10-3
d_call: NA
clone_size: NA
j_call: TRBJ1-1

cdr3_aa: CASSIGYNSPLHF
cdr3_nt: TGTGCCAGCAGTATAGGGTATAATTCACCCCTCCACTTT
v_call: TRBV2
d_call: NA
clone_size: NA
j_call: TRBJ1-6

cdr3_aa: CASSPASGGTYEQYF
cdr3_nt: TGTGCCAGCTCACCCGCTAGCGGGGGAACCTACGAGCAGTACTTC
v_call: TRBV18
d_call: TRBD2
clone_size: NA
j_call: TRBJ2-7

cdr3_aa: CASTIGDTQYF
cdr3_nt: TGTGCCAGTACCATAGGAGATACGCAGTATTTT
v_call: TRBV19
d_call: NA
clone_size: NA
j_call: TRBJ2-3

cdr3_aa: CASSQQLTGVRGYTF
cdr3_nt: TGTGCCAGCAGTCAACAACTAACAGGGGTGCGGGGCTACACCTTC
v_call: TRBV6-5
d_call: TRBD1
clone_size: few
j_call: TRBJ1-2

cdr3_aa: CASSLENTEAFF
cdr3_nt: TGTGCCAGCAGCTTAGAGAACACTGAAGCTTTCTTT
v_call: TRBV7-2
d_call: NA
clone_size: NA
j_call: TRBJ1-1

cdr3_aa: CASSNGLQGDYEQYF
cdr3_nt: TGTGCCAGTAGTAATGGGCTTCAGGGGGACTACGAGCAGTACTTC
v_call: TRBV19
d_call: TRBD1
clone_size: NA
j_call: TRBJ2-7

cdr3_aa: CASSYSERENSPLHF
cdr3_nt: TGTGCCAGCAGTTACTCGGAACGGGAGAATTCACCCCTCCACTTT
v_call: TRBV6-5
d_call: NA
clone_size: NA
j_call: TRBJ1-6

cdr3_aa: CASQTGGWGGTEAFF
cdr3_nt: TGTGCCTCCCAAACAGGGGGATGGGGTGGCACTGAAGCTTTCTTT
v_call: TRBV19
d_call: TRBD1
clone_size: NA
j_call: TRBJ1-1

cdr3_aa: CASTPLEGISGYTF
cdr3_nt: TGTGCCAGCACCCCCTTAGAGGGTATCAGTGGCTACACCTTC
v_call: TRBV7-9
d_call: NA
clone_size: NA
j_call: TRBJ1-2

cdr3_aa: CASSLNDYSKAFF
cdr3_nt: TGTGCCAGCAGCCTGAATGACTATTCGAAAGCTTTCTTT
v_call: TRBV9
d_call: NA
clone_size: few
j_call: TRBJ1-1

cdr3_aa: CASSAQGINYGYTF
cdr3_nt: TGTGCCAGCAGTGCCCAGGGAATAAACTATGGCTACACCTTC
v_call: TRBV2
d_call: NA
clone_size: NA
j_call: TRBJ1-2

cdr3_aa: CASSPPSSAKNIQYF
cdr3_nt: TGTGCCAGCTCACCACCCAGTTCAGCCAAAAACATTCAGTACTTC
v_call: TRBV18
d_call: NA
clone_size: NA
j_call: TRBJ2-4

cdr3_aa: CASQRERANYGYTF
cdr3_nt: TGCGCCAGTCAGAGAGAGCGAGCTAACTATGGCTACACCTTC
v_call: TRBV4-3
d_call: NA
clone_size: NA
j_call: TRBJ1-2

cdr3_aa: CAWNTERNYGYTF
cdr3_nt: TGTGCCTGGAATACGGAGAGAAACTATGGCTACACCTTC
v_call: TRBV30
d_call: NA
clone_size: NA
j_call: TRBJ1-2

cdr3_aa: CATSRGNRGSYNEQFF
cdr3_nt: TGTGCCACCAGCAGAGGGAACAGGGGGTCCTACAATGAGCAGTTCTTC
v_call: TRBV15
d_call: TRBD1
clone_size: NA
j_call: TRBJ2-1

cdr3_aa: CASSLSDRSTGELFF
cdr3_nt: TGTGCCAGCAGCTTGTCGGACAGATCCACCGGGGAGCTGTTTTTT
v_call: TRBV5-4
d_call: NA
clone_size: NA
j_call: TRBJ2-2

cdr3_aa: CASALLTGDTGELFF
cdr3_nt: TGTGCCAGCGCCCTTTTGACAGGGGACACCGGGGAGCTGTTTTTT
v_call: TRBV9
d_call: TRBD1
clone_size: NA
j_call: TRBJ2-2

cdr3_aa: CASSPTGGNQPQHF
cdr3_nt: TGTGCCAGCAGCCCGACAGGGGGCAATCAGCCCCAGCATTTT
v_call: TRBV7-2
d_call: TRBD1
clone_size: NA
j_call: TRBJ1-5

cdr3_aa: CASSHARPGQGTYEQYF
cdr3_nt: TGCGCCAGCAGCCATGCTAGACCGGGACAGGGGACCTACGAGCAGTACTTC
v_call: TRBV4-3
d_call: TRBD1
clone_size: NA
j_call: TRBJ2-7

cdr3_aa: CASSLEVDTEAFF
cdr3_nt: TGTGCCAGCAGCTTGGAGGTGGACACTGAAGCTTTCTTT
v_call: TRBV5-4
d_call: NA
clone_size: NA
j_call: TRBJ1-1

cdr3_aa: CASSEAVGGEQYF
cdr3_nt: TGTGCCAGCAGTGAAGCTGTCGGGGGCGAGCAGTACTTC
v_call: TRBV6-1
d_call: NA
clone_size: NA
j_call: TRBJ2-7

cdr3_aa: CASSYGVSTDTQYF
cdr3_nt: TGTGCCAGCAGTTACGGTGTCAGCACAGATACGCAGTATTTT
v_call: TRBV6-6
d_call: NA
clone_size: few
j_call: TRBJ2-3

cdr3_aa: CASSVPSGGAETQYF
cdr3_nt: TGTGCCAGCAGCGTCCCAAGCGGGGGGGCAGAGACCCAGTACTTC
v_call: TRBV9
d_call: TRBD2
clone_size: NA
j_call: TRBJ2-5

cdr3_aa: CASSHPAGGYSYEQYF
cdr3_nt: TGTGCCAGCAGCCATCCAGCGGGGGGTTACTCCTACGAGCAGTACTTC
v_call: TRBV11-1
d_call: TRBD2
clone_size: few
j_call: TRBJ2-7

cdr3_aa: CASSINWGLNTGELFF
cdr3_nt: TGTGCCAGTAGTATCAATTGGGGCCTGAACACCGGGGAGCTGTTTTTT
v_call: TRBV19
d_call: NA
clone_size: NA
j_call: TRBJ2-2

cdr3_aa: CASRRDASSTDTQYF
cdr3_nt: TGCGCCAGCAGACGGGACGCCTCTAGCACAGATACGCAGTATTTT
v_call: TRBV5-1
d_call: NA
clone_size: few
j_call: TRBJ2-3

cdr3_aa: CASSLRDRDTGELFF
cdr3_nt: TGTGCCAGCAGCTTGAGGGACAGAGACACCGGGGAGCTGTTTTTT
v_call: TRBV5-6
d_call: TRBD1
clone_size: NA
j_call: TRBJ2-2

cdr3_aa: CASRPQGDGLTGELFF
cdr3_nt: TGTGCCAGCAGACCCCAGGGTGATGGTCTGACCGGGGAGCTGTTTTTT
v_call: TRBV7-2
d_call: NA
clone_size: NA
j_call: TRBJ2-2

cdr3_aa: CSVEVRTPGELFF
cdr3_nt: TGCAGCGTTGAGGTCAGGACCCCCGGGGAGCTGTTTTTT
v_call: TRBV29-1
d_call: NA
clone_size: NA
j_call: TRBJ2-2

cdr3_aa: CASSDFGYSISGANVLTF
cdr3_nt: TGTGCCAGCAGTGATTTCGGTTACTCTATCTCTGGGGCCAACGTCCTGACTTTC
v_call: TRBV6-1
d_call: NA
clone_size: NA
j_call: TRBJ2-6

cdr3_aa: CASSLKLATEKLFF
cdr3_nt: TGTGCCAGCAGCTTAAAGTTGGCGACGGAAAAACTGTTTTTT
v_call: TRBV7-2
d_call: NA
clone_size: NA
j_call: TRBJ1-4

cdr3_aa: CASTPSGTVTDTQYF
cdr3_nt: TGTGCCAGCACCCCCTCCGGGACAGTCACAGATACGCAGTATTTT
v_call: TRBV5-4
d_call: TRBD1
clone_size: NA
j_call: TRBJ2-3

cdr3_aa: CASSVGDLIHEQYF
cdr3_nt: TGTGCCAGCAGCGTAGGAGACCTCATCCACGAGCAGTACTTC
v_call: TRBV9
d_call: NA
clone_size: NA
j_call: TRBJ2-7

cdr3_aa: CASSAGTGVRETQYF
cdr3_nt: TGTGCCAGCAGCGCCGGGACAGGGGTTAGAGAGACCCAGTACTTC
v_call: TRBV9
d_call: TRBD1
clone_size: NA
j_call: TRBJ2-5

cdr3_aa: CASRATGEGYGYTF
cdr3_nt: TGTGCCAGCAGAGCAACAGGGGAAGGTTATGGCTACACCTTC
v_call: TRBV6-5
d_call: TRBD1
clone_size: few
j_call: TRBJ1-2

cdr3_aa: CASSSTRTGGYTF
cdr3_nt: TGTGCCAGCAGCTCGACCCGGACAGGCGGCTACACCTTC
v_call: TRBV5-4
d_call: TRBD1
clone_size: once
j_call: TRBJ1-2

cdr3_aa: CASSLNNYNEQFF
cdr3_nt: TGTGCCAGCAGCTTAAACAACTACAATGAGCAGTTCTTC
v_call: TRBV7-3
d_call: NA
clone_size: NA
j_call: TRBJ2-1

cdr3_aa: CASSPPPSEKLFF
cdr3_nt: TGTGCCAGCAGCCCTCCCCCTTCCGAAAAACTGTTTTTT
v_call: TRBV5-5
d_call: NA
clone_size: NA
j_call: TRBJ1-4

cdr3_aa: CASSQGLPGQGGEKLFF
cdr3_nt: TGTGCCAGCAGCCAAGGTCTCCCGGGACAGGGTGGGGAAAAACTGTTTTTT
v_call: TRBV4-2
d_call: TRBD1
clone_size: NA
j_call: TRBJ1-4

cdr3_aa: CASSDVETGGSPLHF
cdr3_nt: TGTGCCAGCTCAGATGTTGAGACAGGGGGTTCACCCCTCCACTTT
v_call: TRBV18
d_call: TRBD1
clone_size: NA
j_call: TRBJ1-6

cdr3_aa: CASRIGTEVGYTF
cdr3_nt: TGTGCCAGTAGGATCGGGACAGAAGTTGGCTACACCTTC
v_call: TRBV19
d_call: TRBD1
clone_size: NA
j_call: TRBJ1-2

cdr3_aa: CASSPGQEIYGYTF
cdr3_nt: TGTGCCAGCAGCCCGGGACAGGAGATATATGGCTACACCTTC
v_call: TRBV5-4
d_call: TRBD1
clone_size: few
j_call: TRBJ1-2